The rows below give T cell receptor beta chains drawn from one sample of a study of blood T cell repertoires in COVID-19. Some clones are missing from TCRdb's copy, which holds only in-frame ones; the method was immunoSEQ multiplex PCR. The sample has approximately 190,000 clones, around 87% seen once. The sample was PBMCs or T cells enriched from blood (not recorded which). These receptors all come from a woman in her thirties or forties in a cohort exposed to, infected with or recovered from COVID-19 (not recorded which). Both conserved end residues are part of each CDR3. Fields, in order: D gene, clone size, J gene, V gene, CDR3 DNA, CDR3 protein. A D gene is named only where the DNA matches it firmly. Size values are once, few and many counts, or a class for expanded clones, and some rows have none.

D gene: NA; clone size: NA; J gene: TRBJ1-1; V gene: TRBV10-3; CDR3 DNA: TGTGCCACCTCACTCGATTTGAACACTGAAGCTTTCTTT; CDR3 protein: CATSLDLNTEAFF
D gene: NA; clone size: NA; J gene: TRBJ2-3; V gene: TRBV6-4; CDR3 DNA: TGTGCCAGCAGTGACCCAATTACAGATACGCAGTATTTT; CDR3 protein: CASSDPITDTQYF
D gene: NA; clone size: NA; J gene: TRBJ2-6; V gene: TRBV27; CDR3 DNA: TGTGCCAGCAGTTCCAGGGCTTTCAAGTATTCTGGGGCCAACGTCCTGACTTTC; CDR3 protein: CASSSRAFKYSGANVLTF
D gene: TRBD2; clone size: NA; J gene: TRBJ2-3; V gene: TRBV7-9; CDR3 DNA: TGTGCCAGCAGCTTACCTAGAGCGGGGAAGGGAGATACGCAGTATTTT; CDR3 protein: CASSLPRAGKGDTQYF
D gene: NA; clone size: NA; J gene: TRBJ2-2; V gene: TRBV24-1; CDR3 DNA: TGTGCCACCAGTGACCCGTTGTCCCGGAACACCGGGGAGCTGTTTTTT; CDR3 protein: CATSDPLSRNTGELFF
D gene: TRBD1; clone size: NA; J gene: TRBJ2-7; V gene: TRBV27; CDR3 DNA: TGTGCCAGCAGTTGGGACAGGGAGTTGAGGTTCGAGCAGTACTTC; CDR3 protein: CASSWDRELRFEQYF
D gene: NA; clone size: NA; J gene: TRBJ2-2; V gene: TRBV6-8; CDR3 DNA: TGTGCCAGCAGTTCCTTGGTGGGAGTTCGTAACGGGGAGCTGTTTTTT; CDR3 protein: CASSSLVGVRNGELFF
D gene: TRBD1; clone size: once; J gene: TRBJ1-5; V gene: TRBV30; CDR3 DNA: TGTGCCTGGGGGGACAGAATAGATCAGCCCCAGCATTTT; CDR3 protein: CAWGDRIDQPQHF
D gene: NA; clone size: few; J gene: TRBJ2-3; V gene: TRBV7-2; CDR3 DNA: TGTGCCAGCAGCTTAGACAGGGTAACAGATACGCAGTATTTT; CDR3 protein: CASSLDRVTDTQYF
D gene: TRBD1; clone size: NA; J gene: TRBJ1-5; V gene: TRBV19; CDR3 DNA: TGTGCCAGTAGTATTCAGGGGGAGCAGCCCCAGCATTTT; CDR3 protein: CASSIQGEQPQHF
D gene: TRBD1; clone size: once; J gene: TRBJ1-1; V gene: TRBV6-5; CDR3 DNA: TGTGCCAGCAGTTTCGACAGGGTTGACACTGAAGCTTTCTTT; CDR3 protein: CASSFDRVDTEAFF
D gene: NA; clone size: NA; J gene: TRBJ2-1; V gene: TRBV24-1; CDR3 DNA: TGTGCCACCAGTGACCCCCTAGTACGGTACGAGCAGTTCTTC; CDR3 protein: CATSDPLVRYEQFF
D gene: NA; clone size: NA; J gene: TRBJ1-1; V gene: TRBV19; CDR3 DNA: TGTGCCAGTAGTAAGCAGGGCATGAACACTGAAGCTTTCTTT; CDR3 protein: CASSKQGMNTEAFF
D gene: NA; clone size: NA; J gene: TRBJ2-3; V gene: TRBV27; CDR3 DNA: TGTGCCAGCAGTCCCAGTGAAGGAGCAGATACGCAGTATTTT; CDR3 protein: CASSPSEGADTQYF
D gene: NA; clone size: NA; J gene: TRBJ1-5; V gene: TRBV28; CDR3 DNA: TGTGCCAGCAAAGGAACAGTAAGCAATCAGCCCCAGCATTTT; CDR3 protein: CASKGTVSNQPQHF
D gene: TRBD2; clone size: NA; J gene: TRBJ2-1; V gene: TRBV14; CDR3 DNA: TGTGCCAGCAGCCGCGGGACTAGCGGGAGTATCGATGAGCAGTTCTTC; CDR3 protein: CASSRGTSGSIDEQFF
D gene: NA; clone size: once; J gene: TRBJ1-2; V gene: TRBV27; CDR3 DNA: TGTGCCAGCAGTTTAACAGGGCTCCCTCAGGGCTACACCTTC; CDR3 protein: CASSLTGLPQGYTF
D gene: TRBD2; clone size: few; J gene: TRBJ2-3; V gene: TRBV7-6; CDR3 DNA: TGTGCCAGCAGCTTAGAGGCTAGCGGGAGCACAGATACGCAGTATTTT; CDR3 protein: CASSLEASGSTDTQYF
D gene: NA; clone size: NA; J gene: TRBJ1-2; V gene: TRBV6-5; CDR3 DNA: TGTGCCAGCAGTTACCTCGAGGGCAATGGCTACACCTTC; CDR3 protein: CASSYLEGNGYTF
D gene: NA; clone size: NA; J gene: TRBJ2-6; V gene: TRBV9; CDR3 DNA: TGTGCCAGCAGCTCAGACACCCGCTCTGGGGCCAACGTCCTGACTTTC; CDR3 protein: CASSSDTRSGANVLTF
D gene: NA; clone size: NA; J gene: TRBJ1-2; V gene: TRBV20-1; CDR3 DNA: TGCAGTGCTGCCCATTTCGGGGGCTACACCTTC; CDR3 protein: CSAAHFGGYTF
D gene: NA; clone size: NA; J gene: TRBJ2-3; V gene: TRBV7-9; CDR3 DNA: TGTGCCAGCAGCTTAGGAACGGGGTACACAGATACGCAGTATTTT; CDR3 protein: CASSLGTGYTDTQYF
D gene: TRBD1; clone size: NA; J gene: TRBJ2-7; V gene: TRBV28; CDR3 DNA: TGTGCCAGCAGCCTTCCCGACAGGGAGTACTCCTACGAGCAGTACTTC; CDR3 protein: CASSLPDREYSYEQYF
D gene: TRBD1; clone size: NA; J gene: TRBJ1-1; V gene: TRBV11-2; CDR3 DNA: TGTGCCAGCAGCCTGACAGGGGACACTGAAGCTTTCTTT; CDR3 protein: CASSLTGDTEAFF
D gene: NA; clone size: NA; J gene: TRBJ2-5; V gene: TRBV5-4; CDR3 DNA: TGTGCCAGCAGCTACGGTGTGGAGACCCAGTACTTC; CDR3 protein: CASSYGVETQYF
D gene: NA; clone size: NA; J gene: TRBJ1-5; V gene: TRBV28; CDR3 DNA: TGTGCCAGCAGTTTGTCCCCCCCGAGTCAGCCCCAGCATTTT; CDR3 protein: CASSLSPPSQPQHF
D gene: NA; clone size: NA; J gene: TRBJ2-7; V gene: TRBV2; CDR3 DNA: TGTGCCAGCAAGGTAGAGGGCGAGCAGTACTTC; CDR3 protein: CASKVEGEQYF
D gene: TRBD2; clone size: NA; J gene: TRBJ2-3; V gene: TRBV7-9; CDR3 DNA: TGTGCCAGCAGCTCAGGACTAGCGGGAGTTTCTAGCACAGATACGCAGTATTTT; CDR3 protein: CASSSGLAGVSSTDTQYF
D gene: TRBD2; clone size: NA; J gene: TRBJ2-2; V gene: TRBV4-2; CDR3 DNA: TGTGCCAGCAGCCAAGACCCTAGCGGGGGAAGAACCGGGGAGCTGTTTTTT; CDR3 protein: CASSQDPSGGRTGELFF
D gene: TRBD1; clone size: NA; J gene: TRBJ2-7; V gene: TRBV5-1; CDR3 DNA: TGCGCCAGCAGCGAGACAGGGTACTACGAGCAGTACTTC; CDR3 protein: CASSETGYYEQYF
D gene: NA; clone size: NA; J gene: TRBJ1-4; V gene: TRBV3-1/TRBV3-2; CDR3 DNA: TGTGCCAGCAGCGCCGCGGGAAAACTGTTTTTT; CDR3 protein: CASSAAGKLFF
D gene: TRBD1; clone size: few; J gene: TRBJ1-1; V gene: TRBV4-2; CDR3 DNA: TGTGCCAGCCACTTACAGGGGGCGCGAGGAACTGAAGCTTTCTTT; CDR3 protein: CASHLQGARGTEAFF